This entry features one T cell receptor (beta chain) sequence. This specimen comes from a study of T-cell reconstitution after alpha-beta-depleted transplantation in children. Unique molecular identifiers were used to barcode this TCRbeta library. TCRdb processed the PCR reads anew with MiXCR; each CDR3 protein has one entry. The repertoire consists of 640,000 or so distinct CDR3 sequences, with around 17% occurring once and the leading ten covering approximately 1%. Unmatched junction bases numbered 7, after V lost 6 bases and J lost 0 bases. Germline CDR1 SGHTA, CDR2 FQGNSA. The CDR3 sequence is 15 residues long.

Material: PBMCs from the stem cell graft donor, obtained from the stem cell graft. The chain couples TRBV7-2 to TRBJ1-1, with 7 bases that match TRBD1. This TCR was sampled from a human donor who donated a stem cell graft to a child with acute myeloid leukemia. The DNA for the CDR3 is TGTGCCAGCAGTCAACAGGGGTCCCTGAACACTGAAGCTTTCTTT. Its protein is CASSQQGSLNTEAFF.